A single sample is the source of the 26 T cell receptor beta chains below, sequenced in a study of T cells in Graves' hyperthyroidism and ophthalmopathy. TCR beta CDR3 region amplification was performed from RNA transcripts. The primer set for the first-round RT-PCR of the TCR CDR3 was HTBI. Each CDR3 protein is one row after TCRdb ran MiXCR on the multiplex PCR reads. The sample has approximately 360,000 distinct CDR3 sequences, around 14% seen once. Material for sequencing was blood. Receptors originate from a young woman with Graves' hyperthyroidism that later progressed to Graves' ophthalmopathy.

A few counts support this clonotype. This chain joins TRBV9 and TRBJ2-5, with 7 bases fitting TRBD2. Per the germline V gene, CDR1 is SGDLS and CDR2 is YYNGEE. The trim removed 0 bases at V and 4 bases at J, leaving 3 bases unmatched. CDR3 length equals 14 residues. The CDR3 loop reads CASSVEGGRETQYF. CDR3 sequence (DNA): TGTGCCAGCAGCGTAGAGGGAGGGCGAGAGACCCAGTACTTC.

The rearrangement uses TRBV5-1 and TRBJ2-2, with TRBD2 identical over 10 bases. With 9 bases clipped from V and 7 bases from J, the junction kept 15 bases outside the gene matches. Germline V gene sequence: CDR1 SGHRS, CDR2 YFSETQ. This CDR3 comprises 16 residues. In nucleotides, the CDR3 is TGCGCCACCTCCTCGGGCTTAGCGGGAGGAATCGGGGAGCTGTTTTTT. Its protein is CATSSGLAGGIGELFF.

On this clonotype: The CDR3 does not end in the conserved phenylalanine or tryptophan, so this is likely a read error. This chain links TRBV7-2 with TRBJ2-3; no clear D gene. The V and J ends lost 1 base and 0 bases respectively, with 20 bases between them. The CDR3 loop spans 19 amino acids. Germline values: CDR1 SGHTA, CDR2 FQGNSA. The CDR3 bases are TGTGCCAGCAGCTTAGGGCATGGGAACCCTCTGGGGAGCACAGATACGCAGTATCTT. It yields the protein CASSLGHGNPLGSTDTQYL.

This clonotype was picked up many times. The chain employs TRBV2 and TRBJ1-1; D is perhaps TRBD1 (6 bases). This CDR3 is built from 16 residues. Germline CDR1 and CDR2: SNHLY and FYNNEI. The ends were cut back, 8 bases at V and 0 bases at J, with 19 bases in the middle. In DNA form, the CDR3 reads TGTGCCAGCGGCATGGACGGGGGGGCGGTGAACACTGAAGCTTTCTTT. Amino acid sequence: CASGMDGGAVNTEAFF.

The chain joins TRBV4-1 to TRBJ2-7; the D call may be TRBD1 or TRBD2 (5 bases each). The germline CDR1 and CDR2 sequences are MGHRA and YSYEKL. V lost 1 base, J lost 4 bases, and 17 bases lay in between. The CDR3 sequence is 16 residues long. The CDR3 spells CASSQVGGQPLYEQYF. CDR3 nucleotide sequence: TGCGCCAGCAGCCAAGTAGGAGGACAACCGCTGTACGAGCAGTACTTC.

This clonotype occurred many times. The V call is TRBV5-1, the J call TRBJ1-5; possible D gene TRBD1, 6 bases. CDR1 is SGHRS and CDR2 is YFSETQ in the germline V gene. The CDR3 is made up of 15 amino acids. The V end lost 0 bases, the J end lost 3 bases, and 10 bases lay between the germline ends. For the CDR3, the DNA is TGCGCCAGCAGCTTGGGGGGGCAGGTCAATCAGCCCCAGCATTTT. Its translation is CASSLGGQVNQPQHF.

This clonotype was seen more than once but under ten times. The V gene is TRBV29-1, the J gene TRBJ1-2; 7 bases fit TRBD1. V trimming: 0 bases; J trimming: 6 bases; junction bases outside the gene matches: 10. This CDR3 is 15 amino acids long. CDR1 SQVTM and CDR2 ANQGSEA come from the germline V gene. The CDR3 DNA sequence: TGCAGCGTTGAAGATGGCAGGGGGGCTAATGATGGCTACACCTTC. Amino acid sequence: CSVEDGRGANDGYTF.

There are a few counts of this clonotype. V and J are TRBV29-1 and TRBJ1-4, with 7 bases aligning to TRBD1. CDR1 is SQVTM and CDR2 is ANQGSEA in the germline V gene. This CDR3 is built from 15 residues. V lost 6 bases to trimming and J lost 11 bases; unmatched junction nucleotides: 18. The CDR3, as DNA: TGCAGCGTAGTTCTCGGACAGGCCCCTCGGACGAAACTGTTTTTT. This sequence encodes CSVVLGQAPRTKLFF. The full variable domain, with the rest looked up from reference TRBV29-1 and TRBJ1-4, is SAVISQKPSRDICQRGTSLTIQCQVDSQVTMMFWYRQQPGQSLTLIATANQGSEATYESGFVIDKFPISRPNLTFSTLTVSNMSPEDSSIYLCSVVLGQAPRTKLFFGSGTQLSVL.

The J gene is TRBJ1-6, the V gene TRBV20-1, with 7 bases that match TRBD1. Looked up from germline, CDR1 is DFQATT and CDR2 is SNEGSKA (reference sequence). The CDR3 sequence is 16 residues long. The J segment lost 7 bases and the V segment lost 2 bases, leaving 11 bases of the junction unmatched. CDR3 amino acids: CSARSRGGRLNSPLHF. As DNA, the CDR3 is TGCAGTGCTAGATCTAGAGGGGGCCGTTTGAATTCACCCCTCCACTTT.

In its sample, this clonotype was seen many times. The chain employs TRBV6-1 and TRBJ1-2; D may be TRBD1 (6 bases). From germline, CDR1 is MNHNS and CDR2 SASEGT. The CDR3 is 17 residues long. V lost 2 bases and J lost 1, with 17 bases in between. The CDR3 DNA follows: TGTGCCAGCAGTGAACGGGACAACCCACATTATAACTATGGCTACACCTTC. This gives the protein CASSERDNPHYNYGYTF.

This chain connects TRBV27 to TRBJ2-4; D not certain. This CDR3 has 13 residues. Between the trimmed V and J ends, which lost 2 bases and 12 bases, there was a span of 14 bases. Germline V gives CDR1 MNHEY, CDR2 SMNVEV (reference sequence). The CDR3 nucleotides are TGTGCCAGCAGTTTAGGGCCCAACATAGATCAGTACTTC. Translated: CASSLGPNIDQYF.

This clonotype occurred a few times. This chain connects TRBV20-1 to TRBJ2-2; D is ambiguous. Germline loops: CDR1 DFQATT, CDR2 SNEGSKA (reference sequence). With 0 bases removed from V and 0 bases from J, the gap between germline ends came to 8 bases. CDR3 length equals 15 residues. CDR3 bases: TGCAGTGCTAGAGATCGAAGGTCGAACACCGGGGAGCTGTTTTTT. Protein sequence: CSARDRRSNTGELFF.

The chain links TRBV4-3 to TRBJ2-3; D is possibly TRBD1 or TRBD2 (5 bases each). Trimming left V 1 base short and J 0 bases short, with 8 bases between. Germline CDR1 reads LGHNA; CDR2 reads YSLEER. The CDR3 is 15 residues long. CDR3 nucleotide sequence: TGCGCCAGCAGCCAAGCGGGACGGAGCACAGATACGCAGTATTTT. Translation gives CASSQAGRSTDTQYF.

In its sample, this clonotype was seen a few times. The chain combines TRBV4-3 with TRBJ2-1; 7 bases agree with TRBD1. V shed 1 base, J shed 2 bases, and the junction held 5 bases outside the gene matches. The CDR3 has 16 residues. Per germline, CDR1 LGHNA and CDR2 YSLEER. The CDR3 sequence: CASSQGPGQTYNEQFF. The CDR3 nucleotides read TGCGCCAGCAGCCAAGGGCCGGGACAGACCTACAATGAGCAGTTCTTC.

This clonotype was counted at least ten times. The chain combines TRBV5-1 with TRBJ2-1; 11 nucleotides agree with TRBD2. J lost 6 bases, V lost 4 bases, and 12 bases had no gene match. Germline CDR1 reads SGHRS; CDR2 reads YFSETQ. This CDR3 contains 17 residues. The CDR3 region is CASSHNSLAGVGNEQFF. The DNA of the CDR3 is TGCGCCAGCAGCCACAACTCACTAGCGGGAGTTGGCAATGAGCAGTTCTTC.

This clonotype was detected ten times or more. The chain couples TRBV13 to TRBJ1-1; D is possibly TRBD1 (5 bases). The CDR3 has 16 amino acids. In germline, CDR1 is PRHDT, CDR2 FYEKMQ (reference sequence). Deletions cut 3 bases from V and 7 bases from J, with 21 bases between. The CDR3 coding sequence is TGTGCCAGCAGCTTTAAAACCCGGGGCGGAGGGAATGAAGCTTTCTTT. Amino acids: CASSFKTRGGGNEAFF.

This clonotype was detected many times. This sequence joins TRBV2 and TRBJ2-3, with 9 bases matching TRBD1. CDR1 and CDR2 (germline): SNHLY, FYNNEI. The CDR3 is made up of 16 amino acids. V shed 4 bases and J 0 bases; nucleotides not matched to a gene: 5. CDR3 loop: CASSAAGTGSTDTQYF. The CDR3, as DNA: TGTGCCAGCAGTGCAGCCGGGACAGGGAGCACAGATACGCAGTATTTT.

This chain joins TRBV29-1 and TRBJ2-7, with TRBD1 identical over 7 bases. Per germline, CDR1 SQVTM and CDR2 ANQGSEA. The CDR3 is 11 amino acids. The V segment lost 7 bases and the J segment 7 bases; nucleotides outside the gene matches: 7. Written as DNA, the CDR3 is TGCAGCGGTAGACAGGGATTTGAGCAGTACTTC. Residues: CSGRQGFEQYF.

This clonotype occurred a few times. The chain combines TRBV20-1 with TRBJ2-2, with unresolved D. CDR1 and CDR2 from the germline V gene are DFQATT and SNEGSKA (reference sequence). Trimming shortened V by 2 bases and J by 3 bases, and 7 bases separated the two germline ends. This CDR3 comprises 13 residues. CDR3 residues: CSARNTYTGELFF. CDR3 in DNA: TGCAGTGCTAGAAACACCTACACCGGGGAGCTGTTTTTT.

The sample holds many counts of this clonotype. The rearrangement uses TRBV4-1 and TRBJ2-7, with a tentative D call TRBD1 (6 bases). Germline CDR1 reads MGHRA; CDR2 reads YSYEKL. Trimming took 2 bases from V and 5 from J, leaving 7 bases between them. This CDR3 comprises 12 residues. CDR3 in DNA: TGCGCCAGCAGCCAACGGGACAACGAGCAGTACTTC. Amino acids: CASSQRDNEQYF.

This clonotype has ten or more counts. The chain recombines TRBV2 with TRBJ1-1; 9 nucleotides match TRBD1. Germline trimming cut 6 bases from V and 1 base from J; bases unmatched to any gene: 6. The CDR3 extends over 15 amino acids. CDR1 is SNHLY and CDR2 is FYNNEI in the germline V gene. The CDR3 DNA is TGTGCCAGCAGGGGACAGGGCGACCGGAACACTGAAGCTTTCTTT. It is translated as CASRGQGDRNTEAFF.

There are a few counts of this clonotype. The rearrangement links TRBV4-1 to TRBJ2-5, with TRBD2 as a possible D gene (6 bases). The CDR3 runs 15 residues. Germline V gives CDR1 MGHRA, CDR2 YSYEKL. Trimming took off 3 bases at V and 1 base at J, with 12 bases between the two ends. The DNA for the CDR3 is TGCGCCAGCAGCCAGGGGTGGGGGGTCCAAGAGACCCAGTACTTC. Its translation is CASSQGWGVQETQYF.

This clonotype has a count of ten or more. The CDR3 loop reads CASSRVPAADRKNTEAFF. The CDR3 DNA sequence: TGTGCCAGCAGCCGAGTCCCTGCCGCGGACAGGAAGAACACTGAAGCTTTCTTT. This rearrangement joins TRBV27 to TRBJ1-1; 7 bases fit TRBD1. Germline CDR1 MNHEY, CDR2 SMNVEV (reference sequence). This CDR3 has 18 amino acids. Trimming cost V 6 bases and J 1 base; bases outside gene matches: 17.

The sample holds many counts of this clonotype. V is TRBV28 and J is TRBJ2-7, with D possibly TRBD2 on 5 matching bases. The CDR3 sequence is 12 residues long. Trimming stripped 2 bases from V and 10 bases from J, with 12 bases between. Germline assignment: CDR1 MDHEN and CDR2 SYDVKM. The CDR3 DNA reads TGTGCCAGCAGTTTACCCCTGGCGGGTCAGTACTTC. Translating gives CASSLPLAGQYF.

This clonotype came up a few times. A much larger clone is a single base away; this may be a read error. The chain is built from TRBV28 and TRBJ2-3; the D gene is possibly TRBD1 (5 bases). Germline CDR1 reads MDHEN; CDR2 reads SYDVKM. The CDR3 has 16 amino acids. In DNA form, the CDR3 reads TGTGTCAGCAGTTCCTTCAGACAGTTGGGGACAGATACGCAGTATTTT. This translates into CVSSSFRQLGTDTQYF.

At least ten counts were recorded for this clonotype. CDR3 DNA: TGTGCCATCAGCCAGACTAGCGGGAGCTACGAGCAGTACTTC. This translates into CAISQTSGSYEQYF. The V call is TRBV10-3, the J call TRBJ2-7; 12 bases line up with TRBD2. The CDR3 totals 14 residues. The junction had 3 bases not matched to a gene; V was cut back by 6 bases and J by 3 bases. The germline V gene encodes CDR1 ENHRY and CDR2 SYGVKD.